A selection of T cell receptor beta chains follows, all from one sample in a study of Ad26.COV2.S vaccination and SARS-CoV-2 variants. Profiled with immunoSEQ multiplex PCR; TCRdb holds only in-frame clones, not every one. The data contain 350,000 to 550,000 clones, 89% of them singletons. The sequencing here drew on peripheral blood, taken in a trial of Ad26.COV2.S vaccine versus placebo. These receptors all come from a person aged 18-60 years who received the Ad26.COV2.S COVID-19 vaccine or a placebo. CDR3s include the opening cysteine and the closing phenylalanine or tryptophan. D genes are given only for firm matches. The listing skips clone size in some rows; elsewhere it reads once, few, many or a size class.

-	TRBJ1-5	TRBV3-1/TRBV3-2	-	TGTGCCAGCAGCCAGGGTCGTCATCAGCCCCAGCATTTT	CASSQGRHQPQHF
-	TRBJ1-2	TRBV6-5	-	TGTGCCAGCAGTTCCGGGCAGGCTAACTATGGCTACACCTTC	CASSSGQANYGYTF
-	TRBJ2-1	TRBV7-9	-	TGTGCCAGCCTGAGGGGTTTAGCCTACAATGAGCAGTTCTTC	CASLRGLAYNEQFF
-	TRBJ2-3	TRBV6-6	TRBD2	TGTGCCAGCAGCCTAGCTAGCGGGGGCACAGATACGCAGTATTTT	CASSLASGGTDTQYF
-	TRBJ2-3	TRBV5-5	-	TGTGCCAGCAGCTTGGCGGGCTCAGATACGCAGTATTTT	CASSLAGSDTQYF
-	TRBJ1-1	TRBV6-5	-	TGTGCCAGCGTCGCCGGCGGCAGGAGGGACACTGAAGCTTTCTTT	CASVAGGRRDTEAFF
-	TRBJ2-2	TRBV24-1	-	TGTGCCACCAGTGATTTAGGGGGGGGACCTAACACCGGGGAGCTGTTTTTT	CATSDLGGGPNTGELFF
-	TRBJ2-3	TRBV4-3	TRBD2	TGCGCCAGCAGCCAAGATTGGGCGACTAGCGGGGATGATACGCAGTATTTT	CASSQDWATSGDDTQYF
-	TRBJ1-1	TRBV3-1/TRBV3-2	-	TGTGCCAGCAGCTCTCAGGACGGGTGGGGCACTGAAGCTTTCTTT	CASSSQDGWGTEAFF
-	TRBJ2-3	TRBV5-1	-	TGCGCCAGCAGCTTGTCGGGGATAGGGAGTAGCACAGATACGCAGTATTTT	CASSLSGIGSSTDTQYF
-	TRBJ2-6	TRBV2	-	TGTGCCAGCAAAAGGGAGGCGGAAGGGGCCAACGTCCTGACTTTC	CASKREAEGANVLTF
-	TRBJ1-3	TRBV28	-	TGTGCCAGCAGCTCCCAAGGCGTGGGAGGAAACACCATATATTTT	CASSSQGVGGNTIYF
once	TRBJ1-1	TRBV29-1	-	TGCAGCGTTGTCTCCCGGGCTTCTGAAGCTTTCTTT	CSVVSRASEAFF
-	TRBJ1-1	TRBV5-4	-	TGTGCCAGCAGCTTGATTGTGAACACTGAAGCTTTCTTT	CASSLIVNTEAFF
-	TRBJ1-1	TRBV11-3	-	TGTGCCAGCAGAGGAGCGGAGTGCGGGCTCTTTGAAGCTTTCTTT	CASRGAECGLFEAFF
-	TRBJ2-2	TRBV3-1/TRBV3-2	-	TGTGCCAGCAGCCGCCGGGAGTGGAACACCGGGGAGCTGTTTTTT	CASSRREWNTGELFF
-	TRBJ1-4	TRBV19	TRBD1	TGTGCCAGTAGTAGGGACAGGGGAGGCCGGGAAAAACTGTTTTTT	CASSRDRGGREKLFF
-	TRBJ2-3	TRBV19	-	TGTGCCAGTAGCGTAGGGGGAAACACAGATACGCAGTATTTT	CASSVGGNTDTQYF
once	TRBJ1-6	TRBV2	-	TGTGCCAGCATTCCCCCAGGAGGACCCCTCCACTTT	CASIPPGGPLHF
-	TRBJ2-4	TRBV5-5	-	TGTGCCAGCAGCCTACTAGCCAAAAACATTCAGTACTTC	CASSLLAKNIQYF
-	TRBJ2-2	TRBV4-2	-	TGTGCCAGCAGCCAAGCCGCCGAACATGCGAACACCGGGGAGCTGTTTTTT	CASSQAAEHANTGELFF
once	TRBJ2-2	TRBV7-8	TRBD2	TGTGCCAGCAGCTTAACCTCGACTAGCGGGGGGGTGAACACCGGGGAGCTGTTTTTT	CASSLTSTSGGVNTGELFF
-	TRBJ1-5	TRBV19	TRBD1	TGTGCCAGTAGTCGGGACAGGGGGAATCAGCCCCAGCATTTT	CASSRDRGNQPQHF